This T cell receptor beta chain is drawn from a study of cytomegalovirus exposure and HLA in healthy donors. It was with 60 Vbeta and 13 Jbeta primers that the PCR ran. The repertoire was sequenced with immunoSEQ multiplex PCR; TCRdb's copy has only in-frame clones and lacks some. The repertoire consists of 200,000 to 300,000 clones, with roughly 84% occurring once and the leading ten covering roughly 0.26%. V lost 2 bases to trimming and J lost 6 bases, with 5 bases between them. CDR1 and CDR2 (germline): MNHNY, SVGAGI (reference sequence). The CDR3 length is 12 residues. The sequenced material came from PBMCs. The receptor was isolated from a girl between 2 and 10 years old in good health and CMV-seronegative. The gene calls are TRBV6-6 and TRBJ2-4; weak D call: TRBD1 (5 bases). The CDR3 DNA reads as TGTGCCAGCAGTTACAGGGGAAACATTCAGTACTTC. Translation gives CASSYRGNIQYF.